This T cell receptor (beta chain) stems from a study of shared clonotypes between healthy human individuals. Study findings and constraints: Depth of sequencing was expected to influence donor clonotype sharing.

The CDR3 has 15 residues. The V gene lost 0 bases and the J gene lost 3 bases, with 13 bases spanning the gap. The germline CDR1 and CDR2 sequences are SGHRS and YFSETQ. Data came from immunoSEQ multiplex PCR; TCRdb stores just in-frame clones and leaves some out. The repertoire has 2 million to 3 million clones, over 85% of them found once; the top ten carry roughly 0.36%. CD45RA-negative memory and CD45RA+ naive subsets were split from the CD4+ cells. A note on this clone: Its target is unknown.

This clonotype was sampled from a man between 18 and 29 years old in good health. Some clones in this sample may be carry-over from other donors' samples. Sequencing used naive CD4+ T cells from PBMCs. Specified subset: CD45RA+ positively selected. This sequence joins TRBV5-1 and TRBJ2-7; D is possibly TRBD1 (5 bases). CDR3 region: CASSLEAGYDYEQYF. The CDR3 coding sequence is TGCGCCAGCAGCTTGGAGGCAGGGTACGACTACGAGCAGTACTTC.